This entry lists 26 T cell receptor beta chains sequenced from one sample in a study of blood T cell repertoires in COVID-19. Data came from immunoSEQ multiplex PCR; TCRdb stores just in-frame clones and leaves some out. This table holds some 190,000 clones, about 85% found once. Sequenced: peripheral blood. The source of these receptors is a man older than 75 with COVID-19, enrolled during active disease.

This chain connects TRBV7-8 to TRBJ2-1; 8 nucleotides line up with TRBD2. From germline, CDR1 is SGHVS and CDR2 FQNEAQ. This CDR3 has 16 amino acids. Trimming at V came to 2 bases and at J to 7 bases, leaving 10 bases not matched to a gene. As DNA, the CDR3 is TGTGCCAGCAGCTTATCTTGGCGGGGGGATTCGAATGAGCAGTTCTTC. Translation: CASSLSWRGDSNEQFF.

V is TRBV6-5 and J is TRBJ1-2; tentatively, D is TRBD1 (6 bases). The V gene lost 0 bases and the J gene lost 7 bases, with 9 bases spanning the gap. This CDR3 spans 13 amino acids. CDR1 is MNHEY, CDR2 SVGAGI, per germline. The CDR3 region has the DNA TGTGCCAGCAGTTACTCGCAGGGGTTTGGCTACACCTTC. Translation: CASSYSQGFGYTF.

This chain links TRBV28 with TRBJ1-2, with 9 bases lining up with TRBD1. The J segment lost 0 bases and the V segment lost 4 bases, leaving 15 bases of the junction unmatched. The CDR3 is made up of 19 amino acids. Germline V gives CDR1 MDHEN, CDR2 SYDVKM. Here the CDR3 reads CASSSAPGQGPNTNYGYTF. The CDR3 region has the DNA TGTGCCAGCAGTTCAGCCCCTGGACAGGGGCCAAATACTAACTATGGCTACACCTTC.

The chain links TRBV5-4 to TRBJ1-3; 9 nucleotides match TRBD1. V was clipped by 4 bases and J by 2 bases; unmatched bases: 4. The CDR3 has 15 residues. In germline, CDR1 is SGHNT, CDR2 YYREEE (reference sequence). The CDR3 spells CASSPGTGTGNTIYF. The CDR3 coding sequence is TGTGCCAGCAGCCCCGGGACAGGGACTGGAAACACCATATATTTT.

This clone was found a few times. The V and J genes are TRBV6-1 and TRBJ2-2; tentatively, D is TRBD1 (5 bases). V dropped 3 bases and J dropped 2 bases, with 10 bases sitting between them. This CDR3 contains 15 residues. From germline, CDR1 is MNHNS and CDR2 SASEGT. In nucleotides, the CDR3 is TGTGCCAGCAGTGAGATAACAGGTAACACCGGGGAGCTGTTTTTT. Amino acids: CASSEITGNTGELFF.

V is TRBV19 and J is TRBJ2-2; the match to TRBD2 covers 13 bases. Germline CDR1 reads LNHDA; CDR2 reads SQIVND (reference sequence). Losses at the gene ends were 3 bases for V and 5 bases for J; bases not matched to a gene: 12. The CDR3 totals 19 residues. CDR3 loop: CASSILLLAGGRRTGELFF. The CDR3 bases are TGTGCCAGTAGTATCCTCCTACTAGCGGGGGGGCGGAGGACCGGGGAGCTGTTTTTT.

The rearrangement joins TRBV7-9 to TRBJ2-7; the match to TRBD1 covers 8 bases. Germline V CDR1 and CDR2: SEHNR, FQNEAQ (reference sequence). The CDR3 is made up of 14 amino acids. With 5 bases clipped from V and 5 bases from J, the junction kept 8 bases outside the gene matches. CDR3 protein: CASSADRGVDEQYF. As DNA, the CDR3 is TGTGCCAGCAGCGCCGACAGGGGAGTGGACGAGCAGTACTTC.

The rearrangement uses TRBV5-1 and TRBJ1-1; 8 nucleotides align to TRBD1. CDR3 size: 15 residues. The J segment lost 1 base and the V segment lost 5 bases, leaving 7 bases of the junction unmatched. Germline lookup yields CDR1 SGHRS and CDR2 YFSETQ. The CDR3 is CASSERQGTNTEAFF. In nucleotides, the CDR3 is TGCGCCAGCAGTGAAAGACAGGGGACGAACACTGAAGCTTTCTTT.

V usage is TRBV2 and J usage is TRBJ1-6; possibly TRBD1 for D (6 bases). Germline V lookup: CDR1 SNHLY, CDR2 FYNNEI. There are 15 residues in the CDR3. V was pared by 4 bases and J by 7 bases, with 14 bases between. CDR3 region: CASSVGQSENSPLHF. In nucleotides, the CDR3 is TGTGCCAGCAGTGTTGGACAGTCTGAGAATTCACCCCTCCACTTT.

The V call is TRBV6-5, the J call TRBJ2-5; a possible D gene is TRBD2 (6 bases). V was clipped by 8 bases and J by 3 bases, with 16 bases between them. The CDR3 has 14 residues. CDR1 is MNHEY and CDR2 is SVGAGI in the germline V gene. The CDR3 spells CASLERAGEETQYF. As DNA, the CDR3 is TGTGCCAGCCTTGAGCGGGCCGGAGAAGAGACCCAGTACTTC.

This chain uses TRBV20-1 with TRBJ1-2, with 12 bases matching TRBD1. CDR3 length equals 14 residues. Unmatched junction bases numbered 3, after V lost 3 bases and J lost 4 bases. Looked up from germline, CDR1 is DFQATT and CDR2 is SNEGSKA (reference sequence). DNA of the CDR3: TGCAGTGCTAGTGGGACAGGGGGCTTCTATGGCTACACCTTC. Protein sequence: CSASGTGGFYGYTF.

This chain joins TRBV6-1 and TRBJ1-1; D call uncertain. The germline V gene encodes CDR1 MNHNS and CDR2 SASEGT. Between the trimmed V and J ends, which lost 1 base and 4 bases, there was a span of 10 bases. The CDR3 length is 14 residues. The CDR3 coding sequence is TGTGCCAGCAGTGAAGAGGAGGGCGCCACTGAAGCTTTCTTT. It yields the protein CASSEEEGATEAFF.

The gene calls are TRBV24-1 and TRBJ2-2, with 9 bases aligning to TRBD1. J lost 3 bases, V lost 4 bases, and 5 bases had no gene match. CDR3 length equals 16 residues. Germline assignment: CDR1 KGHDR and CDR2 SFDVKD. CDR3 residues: CATSDPRQGDTGELFF. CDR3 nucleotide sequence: TGTGCCACCAGTGACCCGAGACAGGGGGACACCGGGGAGCTGTTTTTT.

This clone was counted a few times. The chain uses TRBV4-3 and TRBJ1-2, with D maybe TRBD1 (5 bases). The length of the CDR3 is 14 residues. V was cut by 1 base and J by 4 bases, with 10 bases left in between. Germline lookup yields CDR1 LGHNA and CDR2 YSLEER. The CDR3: CASSQGDRTYGYTF. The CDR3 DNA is TGCGCCAGCAGCCAAGGTGACAGAACCTATGGCTACACCTTC.

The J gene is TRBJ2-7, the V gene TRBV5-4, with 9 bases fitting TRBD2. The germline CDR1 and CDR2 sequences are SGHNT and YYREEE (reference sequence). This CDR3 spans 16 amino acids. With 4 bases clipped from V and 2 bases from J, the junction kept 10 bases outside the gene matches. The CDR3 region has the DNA TGTGCCAGCAGCGCTACGGGCGGCGGGGGGGCCTACGAGCAGTACTTC. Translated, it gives CASSATGGGGAYEQYF. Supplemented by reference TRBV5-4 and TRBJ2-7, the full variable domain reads ETGVTQSPTHLIKTRGQQVTLRCSSQSGHNTVSWYQQALGQGPQFIFQYYREEENGRGNFPPRFSGLQFPNYSSELNVNALELDDSALYLCASSATGGGGAYEQYFGPGTRLTVT.

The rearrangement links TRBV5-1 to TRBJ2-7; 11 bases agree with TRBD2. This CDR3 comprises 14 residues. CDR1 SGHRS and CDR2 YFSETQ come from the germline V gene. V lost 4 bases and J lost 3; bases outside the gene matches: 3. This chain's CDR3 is CASSGGLAVYEQYF. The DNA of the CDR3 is TGCGCCAGCAGCGGGGGACTAGCGGTCTACGAGCAGTACTTC.

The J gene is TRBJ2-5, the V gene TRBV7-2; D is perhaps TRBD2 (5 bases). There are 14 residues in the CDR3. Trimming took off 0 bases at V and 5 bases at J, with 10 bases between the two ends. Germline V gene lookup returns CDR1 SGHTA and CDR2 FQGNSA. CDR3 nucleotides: TGTGCCAGCAGCTTAGCGCGGTCTAGCGAGACCCAGTACTTC. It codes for CASSLARSSETQYF.

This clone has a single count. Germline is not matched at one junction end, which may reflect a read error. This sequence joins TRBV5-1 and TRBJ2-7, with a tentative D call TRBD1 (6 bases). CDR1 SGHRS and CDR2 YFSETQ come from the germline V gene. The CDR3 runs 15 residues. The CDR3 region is CASKQGLGLTYEQYF. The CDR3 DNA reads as TGCGCCAGCAAGCAGGGGCTGGGATTGACCTATGAGCAGTACTTC.

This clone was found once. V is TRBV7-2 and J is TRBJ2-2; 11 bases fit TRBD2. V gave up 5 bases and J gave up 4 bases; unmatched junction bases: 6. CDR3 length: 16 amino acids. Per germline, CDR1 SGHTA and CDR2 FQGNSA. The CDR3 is CASSLTSGDITGELFF. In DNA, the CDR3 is TGTGCCAGCAGCCTGACTAGCGGGGACATCACCGGGGAGCTGTTTTTT.

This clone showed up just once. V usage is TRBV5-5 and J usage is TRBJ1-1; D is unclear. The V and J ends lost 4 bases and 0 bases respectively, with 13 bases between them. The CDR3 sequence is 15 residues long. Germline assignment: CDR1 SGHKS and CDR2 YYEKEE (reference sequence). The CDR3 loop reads CASSREVSMNTEAFF. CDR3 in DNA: TGTGCCAGCAGCAGGGAGGTTTCCATGAACACTGAAGCTTTCTTT.

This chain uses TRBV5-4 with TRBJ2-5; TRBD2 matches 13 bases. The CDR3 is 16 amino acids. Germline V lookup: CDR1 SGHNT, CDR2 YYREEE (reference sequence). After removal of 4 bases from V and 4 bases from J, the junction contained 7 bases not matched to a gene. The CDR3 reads CASSRTSGGVRETQYF. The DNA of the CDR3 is TGTGCCAGCAGCCGAACTAGCGGGGGGGTTCGAGAGACCCAGTACTTC.

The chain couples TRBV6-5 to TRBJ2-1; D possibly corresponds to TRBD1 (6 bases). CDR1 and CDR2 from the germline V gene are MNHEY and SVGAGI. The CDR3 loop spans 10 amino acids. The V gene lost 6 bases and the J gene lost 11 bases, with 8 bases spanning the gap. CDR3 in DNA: TGTGCCAGCAGGGACAGCAAGCAGTTCTTC. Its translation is CASRDSKQFF.

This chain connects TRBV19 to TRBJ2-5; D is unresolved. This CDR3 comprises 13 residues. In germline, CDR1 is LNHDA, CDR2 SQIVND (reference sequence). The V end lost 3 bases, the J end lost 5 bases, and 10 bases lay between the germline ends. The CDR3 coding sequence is TGTGCCAGTAGTATCTCGGGTTCCGAGACCCAGTACTTC. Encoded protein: CASSISGSETQYF.

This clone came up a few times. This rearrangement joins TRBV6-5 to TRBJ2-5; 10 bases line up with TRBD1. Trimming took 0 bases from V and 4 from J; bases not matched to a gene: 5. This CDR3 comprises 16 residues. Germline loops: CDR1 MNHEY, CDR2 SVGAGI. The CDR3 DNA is TGTGCCAGCAGTTACTCACGGACAGGGGGTGGAGAGACCCAGTACTTC. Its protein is CASSYSRTGGGETQYF.

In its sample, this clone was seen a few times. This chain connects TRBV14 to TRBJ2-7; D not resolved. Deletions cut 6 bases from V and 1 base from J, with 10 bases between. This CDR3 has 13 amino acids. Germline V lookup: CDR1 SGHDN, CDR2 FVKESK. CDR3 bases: TGTGCCAGCAGGACTGGTACTTCCTACGAGCAGTACTTC. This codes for CASRTGTSYEQYF.

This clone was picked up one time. The CDR3 DNA is TGCGCCAGCAGCAAGACTAGCGGGGGGATAGACACCGGGGAGCTGTTTTTT. Encoded protein: CASSKTSGGIDTGELFF. This rearrangement joins TRBV5-1 to TRBJ2-2; 13 bases are a match to TRBD2. The ends lost 4 bases at V and 3 bases at J; junction bases unmatched: 6. Germline values: CDR1 SGHRS, CDR2 YFSETQ. The CDR3 has 17 amino acids.